This entry concerns a single TCR beta chain. Its antigen is still unknown. This sample is part of a study of shared clonotypes between healthy human individuals. Whole-study findings and limits: Limitation of the genetic and exposure-history diversity represented came from the few donors.

Once extracted for a subset, genomic DNA was divided evenly among several immunoSEQ plates. Profiled with immunoSEQ multiplex PCR; TCRdb holds only in-frame clones, not every one. The sample contains around 2.1 million clones, about 93% of which appear only once. It was CD45RO-negative cells, positively selected for CCR7, that made up naive CD8 cells, with terminally differentiated effector memory CD45RA+ cells excluded. The clonotype was recovered from a man younger than 30 in good health. Some clones in this sample may be carry-over from other donors' samples. The material sequenced was naive CD8+ T cells from PBMCs.

CDR3 DNA sequence: TGTGCCAGTAGTATTGTTCCAGCGTCAGGGGACAATGAGCAGTTCTTC. Translating gives CASSIVPASGDNEQFF. The chain is built from TRBV19 and TRBJ2-1, with a possible D match to TRBD1 (6 bases). Germline assignment: CDR1 LNHDA and CDR2 SQIVND (reference sequence). The CDR3 runs 16 residues. V lost 3 bases to trimming and J lost 5 bases, with 17 bases between them.